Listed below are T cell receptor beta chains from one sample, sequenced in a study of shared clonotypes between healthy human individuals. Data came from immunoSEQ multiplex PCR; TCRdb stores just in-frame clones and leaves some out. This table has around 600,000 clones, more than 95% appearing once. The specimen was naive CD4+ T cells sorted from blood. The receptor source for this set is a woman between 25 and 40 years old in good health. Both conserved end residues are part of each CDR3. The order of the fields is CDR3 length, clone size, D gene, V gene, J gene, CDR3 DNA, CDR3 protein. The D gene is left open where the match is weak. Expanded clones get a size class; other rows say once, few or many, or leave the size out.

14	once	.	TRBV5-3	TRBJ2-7	TGTGCCAGAAGCCTAACGACGAGTTGGCACGAGCAGTACTTC	CARSLTTSWHEQYF
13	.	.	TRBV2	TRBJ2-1	TGTGCCAGCAGGGTGAGCTCCTACAATGAGCAGTTCTTC	CASRVSSYNEQFF
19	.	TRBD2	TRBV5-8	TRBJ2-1	TGTGCCAGCAGCTCACGACGGACTAGCGGAGGAAGGGTCTACAATGAGCAGTTCTTC	CASSSRRTSGGRVYNEQFF
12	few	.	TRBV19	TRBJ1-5	TGTGCCAGTAGTATGCGGGGAGAGCCCCAGCATTTT	CASSMRGEPQHF
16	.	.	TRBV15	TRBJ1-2	TGTGCCACCAGCAGAGATCAGGGGCGGAACAGCCATGGCTACACCTTC	CATSRDQGRNSHGYTF
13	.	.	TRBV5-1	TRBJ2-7	TGCGCCAGCAGCTTAACGGGGCCCTACGAGCAGTACTTC	CASSLTGPYEQYF
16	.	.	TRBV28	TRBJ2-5	TGTGCCAGCAGTTCCGGGGGGACAGGCCTTAGGGAGACCCAGTACTTC	CASSSGGTGLRETQYF
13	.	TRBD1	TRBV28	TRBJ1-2	TGTGCCAGCAGATGGACAGGGTACTATGGCTACACCTTC	CASRWTGYYGYTF
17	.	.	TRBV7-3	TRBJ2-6	TGTGCCAGCAGCCTGTGGCCTGAGGCCTCTGGGGCCAACGTCCTGACTTTC	CASSLWPEASGANVLTF
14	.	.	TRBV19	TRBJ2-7	TGTGCCAGTAGTGGCGCAGGGAGGACCTACGAGCAGTACTTC	CASSGAGRTYEQYF
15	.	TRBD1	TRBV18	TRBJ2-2	TGTGCCAGCTCACCACAGACAGGGCACACCGGGGAGCTGTTTTTT	CASSPQTGHTGELFF
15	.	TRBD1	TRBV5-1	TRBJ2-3	TGCGCCAGCAGCTTCAAGGGGGCAAACACAGATACGCAGTATTTT	CASSFKGANTDTQYF
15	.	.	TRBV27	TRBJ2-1	TGTGCCAGCAGTTTATGGCGGGGACGGAACAATGAGCAGTTCTTC	CASSLWRGRNNEQFF
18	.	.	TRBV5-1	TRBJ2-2	TGCGCCAGCAGCCGCCGGGGTCCGGGCCAGGGCCTCACCGGGGAGCTGTTTTTT	CASSRRGPGQGLTGELFF
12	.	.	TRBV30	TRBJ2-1	TGTGCCTGGAGCCGAATCCCCAATGAGCAGTTCTTC	CAWSRIPNEQFF
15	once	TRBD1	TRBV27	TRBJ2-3	TGTGCCAGCAGCAGCCGGGACAGGGAAGTAGATACGCAGTATTTT	CASSSRDREVDTQYF
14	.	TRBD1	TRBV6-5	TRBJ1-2	TGTGCCAGCAGACAGGGGGCGCAGGACTATGGCTACACCTTC	CASRQGAQDYGYTF
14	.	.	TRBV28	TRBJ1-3	TGTGCCAGCAGTTTGCCCAGCTCTGGAAACACCATATATTTT	CASSLPSSGNTIYF
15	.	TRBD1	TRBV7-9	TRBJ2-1	TGTGCCAGCAGCTTATCGACAGGGCTCTACAATGAGCAGTTCTTC	CASSLSTGLYNEQFF
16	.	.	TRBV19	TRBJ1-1	TGTGCCAGTAGTATTGGCGGGAGGTTACTGAACACTGAAGCTTTCTTT	CASSIGGRLLNTEAFF
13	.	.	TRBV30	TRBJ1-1	TGTGCCTGGAGTCGGGCCCAGAACACTGAAGCTTTCTTT	CAWSRAQNTEAFF
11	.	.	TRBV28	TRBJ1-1	TGTGCCACCTGGTTCCCCTCTATGGCTTTCTTT	CATWFPSMAFF
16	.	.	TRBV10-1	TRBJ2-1	TGCGCCAGCAGTCCAAATCGGGGGAAGGTGGAAACTGAGCAGTTCTTC	CASSPNRGKVETEQFF
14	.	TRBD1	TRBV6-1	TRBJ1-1	TGTGCCAGCAGTGGGGACAGGGGGAACACTGAAGCTTTCTTT	CASSGDRGNTEAFF
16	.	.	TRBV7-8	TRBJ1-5	TGTGCCAGCAGCTTAGCCAGGGGAGGTGGCAATCAGCCCCAGCATTTT	CASSLARGGGNQPQHF
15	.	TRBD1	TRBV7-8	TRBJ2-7	TGTGCCAGCAGCTTTGGACAGGGGGCTTCCTACGAGCAGTACTTC	CASSFGQGASYEQYF
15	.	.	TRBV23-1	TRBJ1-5	TGCGCCAGCAGTCAATCCTGCAGGTTTCTCTGGCCCCAGCATTTT	CASSQSCRFLWPQHF
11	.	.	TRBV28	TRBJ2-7	TGTGCCAGCAGTTTTGAGTACGAGCAGTACTTC	CASSFEYEQYF
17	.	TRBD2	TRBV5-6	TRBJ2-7	TGTGCCAGCAGCTTAAGAGCGGGAGTTTCCAATTCCTACGAGCAGTACTTC	CASSLRAGVSNSYEQYF
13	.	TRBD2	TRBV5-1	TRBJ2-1	TGCGCCAGCAGCTTGGCGGGGGGGCGTGAGCAGTTCTTC	CASSLAGGREQFF
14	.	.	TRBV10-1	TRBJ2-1	TGCGCCAGCAGTGCTGGGATCCCGAACAATGAGCAGTTCTTC	CASSAGIPNNEQFF
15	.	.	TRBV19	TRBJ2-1	TGTGCCAGTAGTATTATGGGAGCCTTTTACAATGAGCAGTTCTTC	CASSIMGAFYNEQFF
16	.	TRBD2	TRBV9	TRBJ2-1	TGTGCCAGCAGCGTCACAGCGGGAGGGCGGTCCAATGAGCAGTTCTTC	CASSVTAGGRSNEQFF
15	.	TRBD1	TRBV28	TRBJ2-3	TGTGCCAGCAGTTTCCGGACAGGGGCCACAGATACGCAGTATTTT	CASSFRTGATDTQYF
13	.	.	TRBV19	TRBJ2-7	TGTGCCAGTAGCATTCAGGGGGGGTACGAGCAGTACTTC	CASSIQGGYEQYF
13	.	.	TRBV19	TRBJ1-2	TGTGCCAGTAGTACCAGGTCTAACTATGGCTACACCTTC	CASSTRSNYGYTF
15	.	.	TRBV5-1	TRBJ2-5	TGCGCCAGCAGCTTGGGACTACGGTACCAAGAGACCCAGTACTTC	CASSLGLRYQETQYF
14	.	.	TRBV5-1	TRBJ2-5	TGCGCCAGCAGCTTGTCTACAGGACAAGAGACCCAGTACTTC	CASSLSTGQETQYF
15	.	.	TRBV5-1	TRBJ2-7	TGCGCCAGCAGCTTGGGGAGGGGGAGTACCAACGAGCAGTACTTC	CASSLGRGSTNEQYF
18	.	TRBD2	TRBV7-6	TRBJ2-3	TGTGCCAGCAGCTTAAGGGACGGGACTAGCGGCCGCACAGATACGCAGTATTTT	CASSLRDGTSGRTDTQYF
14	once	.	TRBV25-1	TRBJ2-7	TGTGCCAGCAGTGACCATAGGGGGTTCGGCGAGCAGTACTTC	CASSDHRGFGEQYF
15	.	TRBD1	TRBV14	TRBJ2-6	TGTGCCAGCAGCCAGGGGACAGCCGGGGCCAACGTCCTGACTTTC	CASSQGTAGANVLTF
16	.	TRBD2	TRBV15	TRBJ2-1	TGTGCCACCAGCAGAGTCTCCGGGAGGGGCGACGGTGAGCAGTTCTTC	CATSRVSGRGDGEQFF
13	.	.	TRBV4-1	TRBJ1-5	TGCGCCAGCAGCCCAGGACCCAATCAGCCCCAGCATTTT	CASSPGPNQPQHF
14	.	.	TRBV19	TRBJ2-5	TGTGCCAGTAGGTCCGGGACTCTCGCGGAGACCCAGTACTTC	CASRSGTLAETQYF
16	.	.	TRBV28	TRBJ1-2	TGTGCCAGCAGTTTACGGACGTTGGGACACATCTATGGCTACACCTTC	CASSLRTLGHIYGYTF
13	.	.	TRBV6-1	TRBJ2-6	TGTGCCAGCAGGCAGGCTGGGGCCAACGTCCTGACTTTC	CASRQAGANVLTF
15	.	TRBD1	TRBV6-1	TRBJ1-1	TGTGCCAGCAAATTGAGGACAGGGCGTCTCACTGAAGCTTTCTTT	CASKLRTGRLTEAFF